These 2 T cell receptor beta chains came from one sample sequenced in a study of cytomegalovirus exposure and HLA in healthy donors. The study ran its PCR with 60 Vbeta and 13 Jbeta primers. Using immunoSEQ multiplex PCR, the repertoire was profiled, and TCRdb retains in-frame clones only, with some absent. Of approximately 190,000 clones listed, around 83% are singletons. The sample comprised PBMCs. These TCRs come from a woman under 30 in good health and CMV-seronegative.

V is TRBV30 and J is TRBJ1-5; D not resolved. The CDR3 has 16 residues. Germline CDR1 is GTSNPN and CDR2 is SVGIG (reference sequence). The V gene lost 2 bases and the J gene lost 3 bases, with 17 bases spanning the gap. CDR3 loop: CAWSLGGSWNNQPQHF. The CDR3, as DNA: TGTGCCTGGAGTCTCGGAGGATCGTGGAACAATCAGCCCCAGCATTTT.

The rearrangement uses TRBV9 and TRBJ1-2, with no clear D. CDR3 length: 17 amino acids. The V gene lost 0 bases and the J gene lost 7 bases, with 22 bases spanning the gap. CDR1 SGDLS and CDR2 YYNGEE come from the germline V gene. CDR3 in amino acids: CASSVGVEETFLCGYTF. The CDR3 nucleotides read TGTGCCAGCAGCGTAGGGGTCGAGGAAACCTTTCTCTGTGGCTACACCTTC.